In this sample, the clone carrying this T cell receptor beta chain turned up many times. Via MiXCR, TCRdb re-called the 5' RACE reads, giving one row per CDR3 protein. The sample includes approximately 290,000 distinct CDR3 sequences, 8% to 9% seen only once; the top ten take roughly 22%. The sample belongs to a study of T-cell memory formation after mild COVID-19. Germline V gene data show CDR1 as DFQATT and CDR2 as SNEGSKA (reference sequence). The CDR3 is 13 residues long. V lost 5 bases to trimming and J lost 5 bases, with 15 bases between them. Input material: PBMCs or a T cell subset sorted from them (not recorded which). The chain carries TRBV20-1 and TRBJ2-5; D may be TRBD2 (6 bases). This TCR came from a man in his late teens or twenties who had mild COVID-19 (a few samples of this study predate the infection). Cell type and time point are not known. As DNA, the CDR3 is TGCAGTGCTCAGGGAGGAAATACCGAGACCCAGTACTTC. This encodes CSAQGGNTETQYF.